Shown below are 18 T cell receptor beta chains from a single sample sequenced in a study of tumor-infiltrating lymphocytes in oesophageal squamous cell carcinoma. TCRdb called the PCR reads again in MiXCR, with one record for every CDR3 protein. The sample has 8,500 to 14,000 distinct CDR3 sequences, less than 65% seen once. The sequenced sample consisted of esophageal tumor tissue. The receptors were sampled from a male donor with esophageal squamous cell carcinoma.

The V and J genes are TRBV9 and TRBJ1-2; 9 bases map to TRBD2. The DNA end is a closer match to TRBJ2-7, so the J assignment may be wrong. The CDR3 loop spans 14 amino acids. Germline V lookup: CDR1 SGDLS, CDR2 YYNGEE. CDR3 DNA: TGTGCCAGCAGCGTTGGGACTAGCACTCGAGAGCAGTACTTC. Amino acids: CASSVGTSTREQYF.

On this clonotype: One junction end disagrees with the germline gene, perhaps due to a read error. This chain connects TRBV7-6 to TRBJ2-3; D perhaps matches TRBD2 (6 bases). CDR3 length equals 13 residues. Looked up from germline, CDR1 is SGHVS and CDR2 is FNYEAQ. CDR3 residues: CASSLAETDTQYF. Written as DNA, the CDR3 is TGTGCTAGCAGCTTAGCGGAAACAGATACGCAGTATTTT.

This clonotype showed up just a few times. With a much larger clone just one base away, this may be a read error. The chain recombines TRBV2 with TRBJ2-1; D is tentatively TRBD1 or TRBD2 (6 bases each). The DNA end favors TRBJ2-7, so the J call may be wrong. The CDR3 sequence is 16 residues long. Germline V lookup: CDR1 SNHLY, CDR2 FYNNEI. Here the CDR3 reads CASRYAGTLSYNEQYF. CDR3 DNA: TGTGCCAGCCGCTACGCGGGGACACTGTCCTACAATGAGCAGTACTTC.

This clonotype is medium-sized (0.01 to 0.1%) by share. The J gene is TRBJ1-1, the V gene TRBV10-3; D ambiguous. CDR1 and CDR2 (germline): ENHRY, SYGVKD. This CDR3 has 12 amino acids. V lost 9 bases, J lost 0 bases, and 8 bases lay in between. The CDR3 coding sequence is TGTGCCATTAGGGCGATGAACACTGAAGCTTTCTTT. It is translated as CAIRAMNTEAFF.

Remarks on this clonotype: Given the absence of the conserved phenylalanine or tryptophan at the CDR3 end, a read error is likely. The DNA is left out, because the CDR3 cannot be placed on it with certainty; the CDR3 is given as TCRdb lists it. This sequence joins TRBV5-6 and TRBJ1-1; TRBD1 is taken as the D call from the table, unchecked against the DNA. The CDR3 is 17 amino acids in total, end residues counted. Germline assignment: CDR1 SGHDT and CDR2 YYEEEE. The CDR3 reads CASSPGGAPGRPSTSGQ.

This clonotype has more than one count but fewer than ten. The V call is TRBV7-2, the J call TRBJ2-5; 7 bases line up with TRBD2. The DNA end favors TRBJ2-7, so the J call may be wrong. The CDR3 covers 14 residues. Germline-derived CDR1 and CDR2 are SGHTA and FQGNSA. For the CDR3, the DNA is TGTGCCAGCAGCTACAGCGGGACCACCTACGAGCAGTACTTC. This codes for CASSYSGTTYEQYF.

This sequence joins TRBV7-2 and TRBJ1-1, with D possibly being TRBD1 (6 bases). From germline, CDR1 is SGHTA and CDR2 FQGNSA. V was clipped by 1 base and J by 1 base, with 7 bases between them. This CDR3 has 14 residues. The CDR3: CASSLVRGNTEAFF. The DNA of the CDR3 is TGTGCCAGCAGCTTAGTCAGGGGGAACACTGAAGCTTTCTTT.

This clonotype occurred many times. The chain joins TRBV6-6 to TRBJ2-1; TRBD2 matches 9 bases. Judging by the DNA end, TRBJ2-7 fits better; the J call may be wrong. This CDR3 region has 16 residues. In germline, CDR1 is MNHNY, CDR2 SVGAGI (reference sequence). The CDR3 sequence is CASSYSPGLASNEQYF. The CDR3 nucleotides read TGTGCCAGCAGTTACTCACCGGGACTAGCTTCCAATGAGCAGTACTTC.

The J gene is TRBJ2-5, the V gene TRBV7-3, with 7 bases lining up with TRBD1. The CDR3 has 13 residues. V trimming: 3 bases; J trimming: 11 bases; junction bases outside the gene matches: 9. Germline CDR1 and CDR2: SGHTA and FQGTGA. CDR3 residues: CASSLDRQAEQYF. The CDR3 nucleotides read TGTGCCAGCAGCTTGGACAGGCAGGCTGAGCAGTACTTC.

The J gene is TRBJ2-1, the V gene TRBV28, with TRBD2 identical over 8 bases. The J call may be incorrect, as the DNA end agrees better with TRBJ2-5. CDR3 length equals 16 residues. Germline V gene sequence: CDR1 MDHEN, CDR2 SYDVKM. CDR3 nucleotides: TGTGCCAGCAGTTCCCTCAAAGCGGGAGTGAAGGAGACCCAGTACTTC. Protein product: CASSSLKAGVKETQYF.

J is TRBJ2-3 and V is TRBV7-6; 14 nucleotides align to TRBD2. The J call may be incorrect, as the DNA end agrees better with TRBJ2-1. The CDR3 has 16 amino acids. CDR1 is SGHVS and CDR2 is FNYEAQ in the germline V gene. The CDR3 region has the DNA TGTGCCAGCAGCAGATGGACTAGCGGGAGGTACAATGAGCAGTTCTTC. It codes for CASSRWTSGRYNEQFF.

This clonotype was counted at least ten times. One end of the junction is discordant with germline, which a read error may explain. J is TRBJ2-5 and V is TRBV7-2; 7 positions agree with TRBD2. The DNA end favors TRBJ2-7, so the J call may be wrong. This CDR3 region has 14 residues. CDR1 is SGHTA and CDR2 is FQGNSA in the germline V gene. CDR3 nucleotide sequence: TGTGCCAGCACCTTAGCGGCGGGAGCGAACGAGCAGTACTTC. Its protein is CASTLAAGANEQYF.

This sequence joins TRBV7-6 and TRBJ2-3; D ambiguous. Germline V gene lookup returns CDR1 SGHVS and CDR2 FNYEAQ. The V end was cut by 5 bases, the J end by 2 bases, with 11 bases between. The CDR3 runs 14 residues. The CDR3 DNA follows: TGTGCCAGCAGCCGGACGGTAAACACAGATACGCAGTATTTT. Residues: CASSRTVNTDTQYF.

This clonotype was picked up one time. The J gene is TRBJ2-3, the V gene TRBV4-2, with 8 bases fitting TRBD2. Per the germline V gene, CDR1 is LGHNA and CDR2 is YNFKEQ. The CDR3 length is 16 residues. The ends lost 0 bases at V and 2 bases at J; junction bases unmatched: 4. The CDR3 sequence: CASSQDGTSATDTQYF. CDR3 in DNA: TGTGCCAGCAGCCAAGATGGGACTAGTGCCACAGATACGCAGTATTTT.

This clonotype showed up just once. A much more abundant neighbour one base away suggests this may be a read error. The chain combines TRBV20-1 with TRBJ2-3, with 10 positions matching TRBD1. The J call may be incorrect, as the DNA end agrees better with TRBJ2-7. The CDR3 covers 13 residues. Germline V lookup: CDR1 DFQATT, CDR2 SNEGSKA (reference sequence). The CDR3 loop is CSAPGTGDNEQYF. CDR3 sequence (DNA): TGCAGTGCCCCGGGGACAGGGGACAATGAGCAGTACTTC.

This clonotype was picked up one time. The chain carries TRBV6-2 or TRBV6-3 and TRBJ2-4; TRBD2 is a possible D gene (7 bases). Germline CDR1 reads MNHEY; CDR2 reads SVGEGT. The CDR3 is 15 residues long. With 6 bases removed from V and 0 bases from J, the gap between germline ends came to 12 bases. CDR3 region: CASRVGGLAKNIQYF. The CDR3 DNA follows: TGTGCCAGCAGGGTGGGGGGGCTAGCCAAAAACATTCAGTACTTC.

V is TRBV11-3 and J is TRBJ2-2, with TRBD1 matching 9 bases. V lost 3 bases, J lost 5 bases, and 4 bases stayed unmatched. Germline V gives CDR1 SGHNT, CDR2 YENEEA. The CDR3 has 15 amino acids. CDR3 amino acids: CASSLGTGWTGELFF. DNA of the CDR3: TGTGCCAGCAGCTTGGGGACAGGGTGGACCGGGGAGCTGTTTTTT.

As to this clonotype: Given the absence of the conserved phenylalanine or tryptophan at the CDR3 end, a read error is likely. The rearrangement uses TRBV6-5 and TRBJ2-3; no firm D call. Per the germline V gene, CDR1 is MNHEY and CDR2 is SVGAGI. Trimming pared 5 bases from V and 2 bases from J, leaving 5 bases between. The CDR3 totals 12 residues. The CDR3, as DNA: TGTGCCAGCAGTACTCCCACAGATACGCAGTATTTG. This encodes CASSTPTDTQYL.